This TCR beta chain derives from a study of blood T cell repertoires in COVID-19. Generated by immunoSEQ multiplex PCR, the TCRdb table keeps only in-frame clones and is missing some. The profile shows approximately 300,000 clones, more than 70% of them singletons. The CDR3 is 13 amino acids. Germline V gene sequence: CDR1 MRHNA, CDR2 SNTAGT. V lost 3 bases and J lost 4, with 7 bases in between. The chain carries TRBV6-4 and TRBJ1-5, with D hard to call. The sample consisted of peripheral blood. This clonotype was obtained from a woman in her fifties or sixties with acute or convalescent COVID-19. CDR3 residues: CASSERQNQPQHF. Here the CDR3 DNA reads TGTGCCAGCAGTGAGCGCCAAAATCAGCCCCAGCATTTT.